This entry lists 27 T cell receptor beta chains sequenced from one sample in a study of cytotoxic CD8 clonotypes in ibrutinib-treated CLL. TCRdb's table, derived via immunoSEQ multiplex PCR, lists solely in-frame clones and lacks some. The repertoire holds around 310,000 clones, with just under 80% as singletons. The starting material was PBMCs, obtained before ibrutinib treatment. These receptors originate from a human donor with chronic lymphocytic leukemia.

This clone occurred a few times. One junction end disagrees with the germline gene, perhaps due to a read error. J is TRBJ2-7 and V is TRBV28; 7 positions match TRBD2. The CDR3 consists of 14 residues. From germline, CDR1 is MDHEN and CDR2 SYDVKM. The CDR3 region is CASKLGGRAYGQYF. CDR3 nucleotide sequence: TGTGCCAGCAAGCTGGGGGGGAGGGCCTACGGGCAGTACTTC.

The chain links TRBV9 to TRBJ2-5; TRBD1 or TRBD2 may be the D gene (5 bases each). In germline, CDR1 is SGDLS, CDR2 YYNGEE. The CDR3 sequence is 15 residues long. The V gene lost 4 bases and the J gene lost 7 bases, with 20 bases spanning the gap. CDR3 DNA sequence: TGTGCCAGCAGCCCAAACCTAGGGGAGTATGGGACCCAGTACTTC. It specifies CASSPNLGEYGTQYF.

This clone appeared a few times. The CDR3 region is CAWSVRGLEQYF. The CDR3 region has the DNA TGTGCCTGGAGTGTACGCGGCCTCGAGCAGTACTTC. This sequence joins TRBV30 and TRBJ2-7; D is unresolved. V shed 0 bases and J shed 6 bases, with 9 bases lying between them. CDR1 is GTSNPN and CDR2 is SVGIG in the germline V gene (reference sequence). The CDR3 contains 12 residues.

The chain is built from TRBV7-3 and TRBJ2-5; D is unresolved. The germline gives CDR1 SGHTA, CDR2 FQGTGA. V dropped 4 bases and J dropped 3 bases, with 9 bases sitting between them. The CDR3 length is 13 residues. This CDR3 is CASSYNREETQYF. DNA for the CDR3: TGTGCCAGCAGCTATAACCGCGAAGAGACCCAGTACTTC.

The chain employs TRBV29-1 and TRBJ2-1; D is perhaps TRBD2 (5 bases). The CDR3 is 13 amino acids. Germline CDR1 is SQVTM and CDR2 is ANQGSEA. The germline V and J ends were trimmed by 6 bases and 2 bases, with 11 bases remaining between them. The CDR3 nucleotides are TGCAGCGTGAAAGCCGGGACCTACAATGAGCAGTTCTTC. The encoded protein is CSVKAGTYNEQFF.

This rearrangement joins TRBV28 to TRBJ1-4; TRBD1 matches at 10 bases. The CDR3 loop spans 15 amino acids. The J segment lost 7 bases and the V segment lost 5 bases, leaving 7 bases of the junction unmatched. Per the germline V gene, CDR1 is MDHEN and CDR2 is SYDVKM. The CDR3 here is CASSPPGQGIEKLFF. In DNA form, the CDR3 reads TGTGCCAGCAGTCCTCCGGGACAGGGGATTGAAAAACTGTTTTTT.

The V and J genes are TRBV6-1 and TRBJ1-2, with a weak D call TRBD1 (5 bases). V was clipped by 8 bases and J by 13 bases, with 20 bases between them. Germline V gene sequence: CDR1 MNHNS, CDR2 SASEGT. The CDR3 covers 12 residues. The CDR3 region has the DNA TGTGCCAGCCAGATCGGGACGGGCCCCAGCACCTTC. Amino acid sequence: CASQIGTGPSTF.

This chain uses TRBV27 with TRBJ2-1; 10 nucleotides line up with TRBD2. Germline V gene data show CDR1 as MNHEY and CDR2 as SMNVEV (reference sequence). The CDR3 length is 17 residues. The trim removed 2 bases at V and 1 base at J, leaving 5 bases unmatched. The CDR3 loop reads CASSLALLAGSYNEQFF. CDR3 in DNA: TGTGCCAGCAGTTTAGCGCTACTAGCGGGATCCTACAATGAGCAGTTCTTC.

The chain has TRBV7-2 and TRBJ1-2, with 9 bases identical to TRBD1. This CDR3 is 12 amino acids long. The germline V gene encodes CDR1 SGHTA and CDR2 FQGNSA. The junction had 3 bases not matched to a gene; V was cut back by 5 bases and J by 8 bases. This chain's CDR3 is CASSMDRGGYTF. The CDR3, as DNA: TGTGCCAGCAGCATGGACAGGGGCGGCTACACCTTC.

This chain uses TRBV5-1 with TRBJ2-2; D not certain. The germline CDR1 and CDR2 sequences are SGHRS and YFSETQ. CDR3 length equals 16 residues. Trimming removed 4 bases from V and 1 base from J, with 14 bases in between. The CDR3 here is CASSPFRAENTGELFF. In nucleotides, the CDR3 is TGCGCCAGCAGCCCTTTTAGGGCAGAGAACACCGGGGAGCTGTTTTTT.

V is TRBV28 and J is TRBJ1-2, with D unresolved. With 3 bases removed from V and 2 bases from J, the gap between germline ends came to 7 bases. Germline lookup yields CDR1 MDHEN and CDR2 SYDVKM. This CDR3 region has 13 residues. The DNA of the CDR3 is TGTGCCAGCAGTTTTGGGCGGAACTATGGCTACACCTTC. This encodes CASSFGRNYGYTF.

This clone was counted only a few times. The chain joins TRBV25-1 to TRBJ2-3, with D perhaps matching TRBD1 or TRBD2 (5 bases each). Per germline, CDR1 MGHDK and CDR2 SYGVNS. The ends were cut back, 10 bases at V and 2 bases at J, with 13 bases in the middle. This CDR3 has 13 residues. The CDR3 nucleotides are TGTGCCATCGCTAGTGGGACCACAGATACGCAGTATTTT. Amino acid sequence: CAIASGTTDTQYF.

J is TRBJ2-2 and V is TRBV11-2; TRBD1 is a possible D gene (6 bases). The CDR3 spans 13 residues. The germline V and J ends were trimmed by 3 bases and 6 bases, with 8 bases remaining between them. In germline, CDR1 is SGHAT, CDR2 FQNNGV. This chain's CDR3 is CASSLSGAGELFF. In DNA, the CDR3 is TGTGCCAGCAGCTTGTCAGGGGCCGGGGAGCTGTTTTTT.

There are a few counts of this clone. The chain couples TRBV18 to TRBJ2-1; D may be TRBD1 or TRBD2 (5 bases each). CDR1 is KGHSH, CDR2 LQKENI, per germline. Trimming pared 1 base from V and 1 base from J, leaving 11 bases between. The length of the CDR3 is 16 residues. CDR3 sequence: CASSPQGTNSYNEQFF. The CDR3 region has the DNA TGTGCCAGCTCACCACAGGGGACGAATTCCTACAATGAGCAGTTCTTC.

This chain uses TRBV27 with TRBJ1-5; D is undetermined. V lost 2 bases and J lost 9, with 11 bases in between. The germline CDR1 and CDR2 sequences are MNHEY and SMNVEV (reference sequence). The CDR3 spans 13 residues. The CDR3 nucleotides read TGTGCCAGCAGTTTAAATGGTTTAGGGCCCCAGCATTTT. Protein product: CASSLNGLGPQHF.

The sample holds a few counts of this clone. V and J are TRBV7-9 and TRBJ2-3; D gene unclear. The V gene's germline CDR1 is SEHNR and CDR2 FQNEAQ (reference sequence). This CDR3 comprises 13 residues. V shed 1 base and J shed 8 bases, with 10 bases lying between them. As DNA, the CDR3 is TGTGCCAGCAGCTTAGACTCAAGGCTTACGCAGTATTTT. This gives the protein CASSLDSRLTQYF. The full variable domain, its missing parts supplied by reference TRBV7-9 and TRBJ2-3, is DTGVSQNPRHKITKRGQNVTFRCDPISEHNRLYWYRQTLGQGPEFLTYFQNEAQLEKSRLLSDRFSAERPKGSFSTLEIQRTEQGDSAMYLCASSLDSRLTQYFGPGTRLTVL.

The V and J genes are TRBV13 and TRBJ2-3, with TRBD2 matching over 9 bases. CDR3 length equals 19 residues. In germline, CDR1 is PRHDT, CDR2 FYEKMQ (reference sequence). The J segment lost 0 bases and the V segment lost 4 bases, leaving 14 bases of the junction unmatched. The CDR3 DNA is TGTGCCAGCAGCTCCCGCTTTGGTAGCGGGAGCCCTAGCACAGATACGCAGTATTTT. It codes for CASSSRFGSGSPSTDTQYF.

CDR3 nucleotides: TGTGCCAGCAGTGACACGGCTAGCGGGAACTACGAGCAGTACTTC. It translates to CASSDTASGNYEQYF. The V call is TRBV6-1, the J call TRBJ2-7, with 9 bases lining up with TRBD2. The V segment lost 3 bases and the J segment 3 bases; nucleotides outside the gene matches: 6. The germline V gene encodes CDR1 MNHNS and CDR2 SASEGT. This CDR3 region has 15 residues.

The chain recombines TRBV11-2 with TRBJ2-1; a possible D gene is TRBD2 (6 bases). There are 18 residues in the CDR3. Per germline, CDR1 SGHAT and CDR2 FQNNGV. Trimming removed 1 base from V and 0 bases from J, with 16 bases in between. The CDR3 nucleotides are TGTGCCAGCAGCTTAGGGGGACTCGCGGAAACCTCCTACAATGAGCAGTTCTTC. Its translation is CASSLGGLAETSYNEQFF.

The chain is built from TRBV6-1 and TRBJ2-7, with D possibly TRBD2 on 5 matching bases. Trimming shortened V by 6 bases and J by 1 base, and 13 bases separated the two germline ends. This CDR3 spans 14 amino acids. Germline CDR1 and CDR2: MNHNS and SASEGT. The CDR3 DNA is TGTGCCAGCAGAAACCGTGGGAGTTCCTACGAGCAGTACTTC. Protein sequence: CASRNRGSSYEQYF.

This clone has just one count. The V call is TRBV5-8, the J call TRBJ1-2; TRBD1 is a possible D gene (6 bases). CDR1 and CDR2 from the germline V gene are SGHTS and YDEGEE. V lost 5 bases, J lost 4 bases, and 12 bases lay in between. The CDR3 is made up of 13 amino acids. The CDR3 spells CASSLGQLYGYTF. As DNA, the CDR3 is TGTGCCAGCAGTCTTGGACAGCTCTATGGCTACACCTTC.

This clone was observed a handful of times. The chain employs TRBV27 and TRBJ1-5; possible D gene TRBD1, 6 bases. The V end was cut by 5 bases, the J end by 3 bases, with 8 bases between. Germline loops: CDR1 MNHEY, CDR2 SMNVEV (reference sequence). The CDR3 is 13 amino acids. The CDR3 loop reads CASSGTHNQPQHF. The CDR3 DNA follows: TGTGCCAGCAGTGGGACACACAATCAGCCCCAGCATTTT.

The rearrangement uses TRBV30 and TRBJ2-5; D remains ambiguous. Germline values: CDR1 GTSNPN, CDR2 SVGIG (reference sequence). The CDR3 covers 13 residues. Trimming took 2 bases from V and 2 from J, leaving 9 bases between them. CDR3 nucleotides: TGTGCCTGGAGTCCTCTAGGTCAAGAGACCCAGTACTTC. It codes for CAWSPLGQETQYF.

The V call is TRBV27, the J call TRBJ1-5; possibly TRBD1 for D (5 bases). The V gene's germline CDR1 is MNHEY and CDR2 SMNVEV (reference sequence). CDR3 size: 17 residues. V dropped 6 bases and J dropped 2 bases, with 20 bases sitting between them. The CDR3 reads CASRASNRLGGNQPQHF. The DNA of the CDR3 is TGTGCCAGCAGAGCCAGTAACCGATTGGGGGGCAATCAGCCCCAGCATTTT.

The chain's CDR3 is CASSLTQGAYGYTF. The DNA of the CDR3 is TGTGCCAGCAGCCTAACACAGGGGGCGTATGGCTACACCTTC. The rearrangement joins TRBV7-6 to TRBJ1-2; 9 bases map to TRBD1. This CDR3 region has 14 residues. Trimming at V came to 5 bases and at J to 5 bases, leaving 6 bases not matched to a gene. Germline CDR1 and CDR2: SGHVS and FNYEAQ.

The genes are TRBV6-5 and TRBJ1-3; 7 bases line up with TRBD1. This CDR3 spans 15 amino acids. J lost 4 bases, V lost 6 bases, and 9 bases had no gene match. From germline, CDR1 is MNHEY and CDR2 SVGAGI. CDR3 nucleotides: TGTGCCAGCAGCAGACAGGGCAGGGCCGGAAACACCATATATTTT. Protein sequence: CASSRQGRAGNTIYF.

The chain has TRBV30 and TRBJ1-3; 8 bases agree with TRBD1. CDR1 GTSNPN and CDR2 SVGIG come from the germline V gene (reference sequence). V lost 1 base to trimming and J lost 4 bases; unmatched junction nucleotides: 12. The CDR3 loop spans 17 amino acids. DNA of the CDR3: TGTGCCTGGAGTGGAGACAGGGGATGGGTTGGCGGAAACACCATATATTTT. Its protein is CAWSGDRGWVGGNTIYF. Drawing the rest from reference TRBV30 and TRBJ1-3, the complete variable domain is SQTIHQWPATLVQPVGSPLSLECTVEGTSNPNLYWYRQAAGRGLQLLFYSVGIGQISSEVPQNLSASRPQDRQFILSSKKLLLSDSGFYLCAWSGDRGWVGGNTIYFGEGSWLTVV.